This TCR beta chain was captured by sequencing in a study of T cells after posttransplantation cyclophosphamide (TCRdb year 2016). Concerning the study at large: Using TRB sequencing, the study followed how the T cell repertoire reconstituted after myeloablative bone marrow transplantation in which posttransplantation cyclophosphamide served as GVHD prophylaxis. Samples from under 40 PTCy-treated patients, along with samples from roughly 16 of their related bone marrow donors, underwent antigen receptor sequencing. Up to roughly 3 additional blood samples from 2 to 5.2 years after transplant were also TRB-sequenced in 3 patients, as was pretransplant blood from 4 patients. TRA and TRB clonality were tightly correlated in about ten samples, so subsequent TCR analyses focused on TRB only. Blood from all 34 PTCy patients with 1-year posttransplant specimens was subjected to TRB sequencing. Public TRB sequences were compared against a database of over 3,000 sequences linked to responses to pathogens, tumor antigens, self-antigens and alloantigens.

This clone was observed a few times. Which antigen it targets is not known. It has no much larger one-base neighbor in the sample; base qualities were not kept. The germline V gene encodes CDR1 SNHLY and CDR2 FYNNEI. From the cysteine up to the phenylalanine, the CDR3 has a length of 13 residues. Kept here is only the CDR3 DNA, which spans 39 bases and is read in frame from base 1. Deletion took 11 bases off V and 4 bases off J, with a span of 15 bases between the germline ends. TRB sequencing was run on genomic DNA with either the immunoSEQ assay at survey resolution or the hsTCRB kit. For the original study's pipeline: Initial read processing used immunoSEQ software, and repertoire analyses used the LymphoSeq R package. Clonality was computed as 1 minus normalized Shannon entropy, and a Gini coefficient was also calculated for each TRB dataset. Phenotypes of unsorted samples were inferred by mapping TRB sequences from sorted subsets of the recipient or donor onto the same recipient's unsorted samples. TCRdb provides this immuneACCESS table in a form limited to in-frame rearrangements. Some clones are lacking; in checked studies, under half of them reflect an unresolved V gene, and why the rest are absent is not known. V, J and clone size are taken as reported in that table, and D and trimming were inferred from the DNA itself. The sample contains about 52,000 clones, around 84% of them found a single time. The biggest ten clones account for about 3% of the sample.

The investigation overall reported the following: The TRB repertoires of T cells infiltrating skin or the GI tract showed only limited overlap with the TRB repertoires found in blood. Across 40 to 55 patients, TRB clonality was highly associated with recipient CMV seropositivity and CMV reactivation, and PTCy diversity was similar to diversity in CNI/methotrexate controls. Donor-recipient similarity was low at 1-2 months but increased during the first year, and donor CD8+ memory clones often dominated later blood repertoires.

The PTCy-treated patients were drawn from a prospective, multi-institutional clinical trial. Peripheral blood and bone marrow mononuclear cells were isolated by Ficoll-Hypaque density centrifugation and were cryopreserved. The receptor was isolated from a man aged 25-40 years with a blood cancer, CMV-positive, and with a related stem cell donor. Rearrangement joined TRBV2 to TRBJ1-5; the D segment cannot be called with confidence. The sequenced material came from PBMCs. The sequenced DNA is TGTGCCGTGCGGGCCTACCCTAATCAGCCCCAGCATTTT. The translation is CAVRAYPNQPQHF.